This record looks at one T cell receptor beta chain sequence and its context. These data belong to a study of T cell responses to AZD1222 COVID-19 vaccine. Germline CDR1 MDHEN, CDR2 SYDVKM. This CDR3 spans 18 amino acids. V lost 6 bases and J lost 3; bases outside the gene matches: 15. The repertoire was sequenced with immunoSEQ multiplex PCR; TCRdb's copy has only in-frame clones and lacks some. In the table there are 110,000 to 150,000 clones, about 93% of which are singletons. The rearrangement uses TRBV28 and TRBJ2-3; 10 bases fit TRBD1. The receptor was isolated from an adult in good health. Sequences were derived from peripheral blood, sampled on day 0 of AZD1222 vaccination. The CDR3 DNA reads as TGTGCCAGCAGCCCAAAGTTTAGACAGGGGGCTCGGACAGATACGCAGTATTTT. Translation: CASSPKFRQGARTDTQYF.